This TCR beta chain came from a study of technical replicates of blood from several donors. Sequenced by immunoSEQ multiplex PCR; TCRdb stores in-frame clones only, minus some. The repertoire has over 85,000 clones, 90% to 96% of them found once; the top ten carry 0.36%. CDR1 is SGHTA, CDR2 FQGTGA, per germline. Germline trimming cut 4 bases from V and 4 bases from J; bases unmatched to any gene: 7. CDR3 size: 16 residues. The receptor's source is a human donor in good health. The chain has TRBV7-3 and TRBJ2-2, with TRBD2 matching 9 bases. Material: T cells isolated from PBMCs. The CDR3 sequence is CASSWPGTSPTGELFF. CDR3 bases: TGTGCCAGCAGCTGGCCCGGGACTAGCCCCACCGGGGAGCTGTTTTTT.